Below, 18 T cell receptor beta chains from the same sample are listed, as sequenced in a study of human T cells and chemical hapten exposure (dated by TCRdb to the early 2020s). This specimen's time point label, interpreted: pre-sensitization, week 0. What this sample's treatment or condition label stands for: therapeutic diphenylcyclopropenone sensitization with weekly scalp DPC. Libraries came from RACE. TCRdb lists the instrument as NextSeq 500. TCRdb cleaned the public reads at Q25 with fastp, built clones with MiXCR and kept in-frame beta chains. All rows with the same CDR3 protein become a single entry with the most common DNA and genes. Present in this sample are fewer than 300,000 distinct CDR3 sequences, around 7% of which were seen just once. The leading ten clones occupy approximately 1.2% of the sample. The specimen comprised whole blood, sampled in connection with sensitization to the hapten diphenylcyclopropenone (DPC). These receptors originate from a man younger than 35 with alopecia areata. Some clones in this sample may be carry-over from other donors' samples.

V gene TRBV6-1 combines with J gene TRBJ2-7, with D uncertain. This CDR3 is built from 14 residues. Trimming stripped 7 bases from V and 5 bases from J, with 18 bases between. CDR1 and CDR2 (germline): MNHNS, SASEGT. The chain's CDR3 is CASKIERVFNEQYF. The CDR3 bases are TGTGCCAGCAAAATCGAAAGGGTATTTAACGAGCAGTACTTC.

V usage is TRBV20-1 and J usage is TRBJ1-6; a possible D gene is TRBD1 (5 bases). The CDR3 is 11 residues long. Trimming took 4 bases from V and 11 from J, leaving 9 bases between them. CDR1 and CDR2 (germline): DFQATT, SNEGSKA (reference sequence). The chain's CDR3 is CSATRGPPLHF. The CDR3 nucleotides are TGCAGTGCTACCCGGGGACCACCCCTCCACTTT.

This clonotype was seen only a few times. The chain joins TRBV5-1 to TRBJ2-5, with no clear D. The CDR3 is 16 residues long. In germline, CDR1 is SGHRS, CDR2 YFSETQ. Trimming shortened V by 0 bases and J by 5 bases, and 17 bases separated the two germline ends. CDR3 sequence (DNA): TGCGCCAGCAGCTTGGCCAGAAGTAGCTTGGGGGAGACCCAGTACTTC. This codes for CASSLARSSLGETQYF. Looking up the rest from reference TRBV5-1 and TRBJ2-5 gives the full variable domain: KAGVTQTPRYLIKTRGQQVTLSCSPISGHRSVSWYQQTPGQGLQFLFEYFSETQRNKGNFPGRFSGRQFSNSRSEMNVSTLELGDSALYLCASSLARSSLGETQYFGPGTRLLVL.

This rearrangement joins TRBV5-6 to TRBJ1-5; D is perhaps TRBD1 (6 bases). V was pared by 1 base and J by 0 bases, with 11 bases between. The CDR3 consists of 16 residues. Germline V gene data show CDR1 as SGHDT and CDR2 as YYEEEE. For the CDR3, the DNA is TGTGCCAGCAGCTTGCGAGGGGGGAATAGCAATCAGCCCCAGCATTTT. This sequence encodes CASSLRGGNSNQPQHF. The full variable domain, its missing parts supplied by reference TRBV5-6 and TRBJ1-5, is DAGVTQSPTHLIKTRGQQVTLRCSPKSGHDTVSWYQQALGQGPQFIFQYYEEEERQRGNFPDRFSGHQFPNYSSELNVNALLLGDSALYLCASSLRGGNSNQPQHFGDGTRLSIL.

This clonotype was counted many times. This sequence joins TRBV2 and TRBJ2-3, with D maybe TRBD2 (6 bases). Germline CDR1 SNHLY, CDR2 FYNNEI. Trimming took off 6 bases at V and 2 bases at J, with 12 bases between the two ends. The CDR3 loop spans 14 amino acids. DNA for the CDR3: TGTGCCAGCAGCCGGGACTCACTCACAGATACGCAGTATTTT. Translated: CASSRDSLTDTQYF. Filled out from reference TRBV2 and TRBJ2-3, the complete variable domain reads EPEVTQTPSHQVTQMGQEVILRCVPISNHLYFYWYRQILGQKVEFLVSFYNNEISEKSEIFDDQFSVERPDGSNFTLKIRSTKLEDSAMYFCASSRDSLTDTQYFGPGTRLTVL.

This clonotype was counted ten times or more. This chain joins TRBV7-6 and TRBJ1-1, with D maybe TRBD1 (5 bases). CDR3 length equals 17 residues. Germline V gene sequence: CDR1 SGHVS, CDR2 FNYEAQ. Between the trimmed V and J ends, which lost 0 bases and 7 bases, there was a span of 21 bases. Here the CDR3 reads CASSLAPLGRVRDEAFF. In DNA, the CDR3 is TGTGCCAGCAGCTTAGCCCCGTTAGGCAGGGTGCGTGATGAAGCTTTCTTT.

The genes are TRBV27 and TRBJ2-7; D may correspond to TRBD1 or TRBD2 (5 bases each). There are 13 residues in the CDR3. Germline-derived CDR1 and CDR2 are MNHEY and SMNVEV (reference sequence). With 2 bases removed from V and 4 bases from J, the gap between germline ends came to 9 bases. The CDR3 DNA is TGTGCCAGCAGTTTAGGGGGTCAGTACGAGCAGTACTTC. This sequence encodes CASSLGGQYEQYF.

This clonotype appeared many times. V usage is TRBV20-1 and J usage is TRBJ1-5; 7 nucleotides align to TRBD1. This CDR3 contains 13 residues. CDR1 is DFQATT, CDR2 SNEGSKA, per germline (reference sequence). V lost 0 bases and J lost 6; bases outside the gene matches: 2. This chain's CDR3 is CSARETGFQPQHF. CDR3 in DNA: TGCAGTGCTAGAGAGACAGGGTTTCAGCCCCAGCATTTT.

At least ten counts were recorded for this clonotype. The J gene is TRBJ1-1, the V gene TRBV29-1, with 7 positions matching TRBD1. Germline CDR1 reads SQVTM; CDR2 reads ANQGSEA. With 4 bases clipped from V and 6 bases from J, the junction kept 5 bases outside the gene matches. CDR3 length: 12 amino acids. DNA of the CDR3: TGCAGCGTTGGACAGGGCCTGGCTGAAGCTTTCTTT. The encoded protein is CSVGQGLAEAFF. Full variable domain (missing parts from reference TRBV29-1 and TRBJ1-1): SAVISQKPSRDICQRGTSLTIQCQVDSQVTMMFWYRQQPGQSLTLIATANQGSEATYESGFVIDKFPISRPNLTFSTLTVSNMSPEDSSIYLCSVGQGLAEAFFGQGTRLTVV.

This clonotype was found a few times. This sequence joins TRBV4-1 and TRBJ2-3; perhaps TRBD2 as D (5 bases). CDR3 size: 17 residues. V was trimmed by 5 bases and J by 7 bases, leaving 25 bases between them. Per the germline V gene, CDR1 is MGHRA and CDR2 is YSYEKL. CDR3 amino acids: CASSWPRTGLFANTQYF. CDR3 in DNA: TGCGCCAGCAGCTGGCCACGGACGGGGTTGTTCGCAAATACGCAGTATTTT.

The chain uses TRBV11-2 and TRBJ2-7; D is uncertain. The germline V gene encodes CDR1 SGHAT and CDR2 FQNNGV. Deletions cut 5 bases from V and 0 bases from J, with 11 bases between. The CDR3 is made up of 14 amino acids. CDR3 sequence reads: CASSPGRNSYEQYF. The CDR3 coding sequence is TGTGCCAGCAGCCCCGGACGGAACTCCTACGAGCAGTACTTC.

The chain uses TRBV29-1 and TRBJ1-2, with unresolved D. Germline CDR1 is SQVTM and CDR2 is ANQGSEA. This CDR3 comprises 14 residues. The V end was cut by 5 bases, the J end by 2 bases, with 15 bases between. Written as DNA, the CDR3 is TGCAGCGTTTGGGCCGCTTATCCCAACTATGGCTACACCTTC. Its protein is CSVWAAYPNYGYTF.

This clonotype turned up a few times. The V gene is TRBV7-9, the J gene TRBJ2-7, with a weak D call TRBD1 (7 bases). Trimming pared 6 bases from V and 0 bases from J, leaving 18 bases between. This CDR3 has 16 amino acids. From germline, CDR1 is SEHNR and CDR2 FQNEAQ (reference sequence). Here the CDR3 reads CASRRAGTDSSYEQYV. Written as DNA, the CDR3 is TGTGCCAGCAGGAGGGCGGGGACAGATAGCTCCTACGAGCAGTACGTC.

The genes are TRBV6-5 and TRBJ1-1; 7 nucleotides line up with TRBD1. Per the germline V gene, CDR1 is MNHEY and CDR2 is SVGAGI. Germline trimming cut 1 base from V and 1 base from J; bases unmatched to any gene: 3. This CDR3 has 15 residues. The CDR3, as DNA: TGTGCCAGCAGTTACTTTTGGACAGGGAACACTGAAGCTTTCTTT. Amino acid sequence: CASSYFWTGNTEAFF.

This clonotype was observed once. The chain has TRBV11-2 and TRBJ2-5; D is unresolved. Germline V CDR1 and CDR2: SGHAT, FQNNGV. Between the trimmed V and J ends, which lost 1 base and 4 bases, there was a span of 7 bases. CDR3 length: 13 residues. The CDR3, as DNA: TGTGCCAGCAGCTTAGTCTTCTTAGAGACCCAGTACTTC. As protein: CASSLVFLETQYF.

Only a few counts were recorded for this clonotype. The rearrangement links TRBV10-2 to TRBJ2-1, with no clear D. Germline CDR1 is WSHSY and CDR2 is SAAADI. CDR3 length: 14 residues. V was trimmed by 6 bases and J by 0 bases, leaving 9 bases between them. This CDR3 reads CASSTKSSYNEQFF. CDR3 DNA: TGCGCCAGCAGCACCAAGAGCTCCTACAATGAGCAGTTCTTC.

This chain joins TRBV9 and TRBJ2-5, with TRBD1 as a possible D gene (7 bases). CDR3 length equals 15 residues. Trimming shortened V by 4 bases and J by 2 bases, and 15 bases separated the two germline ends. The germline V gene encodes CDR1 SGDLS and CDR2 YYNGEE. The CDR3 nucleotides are TGTGCCAGCAGCTCCCAGACAGGGAGGCAAGAGACCCAGTACTTC. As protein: CASSSQTGRQETQYF. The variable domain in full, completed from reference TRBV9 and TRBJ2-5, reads DSGVTQTPKHLITATGQRVTLRCSPRSGDLSVYWYQQSLDQGLQFLIQYYNGEERAKGNILERFSAQQFPDLHSELNLSSLELGDSALYFCASSSQTGRQETQYFGPGTRLLVL.

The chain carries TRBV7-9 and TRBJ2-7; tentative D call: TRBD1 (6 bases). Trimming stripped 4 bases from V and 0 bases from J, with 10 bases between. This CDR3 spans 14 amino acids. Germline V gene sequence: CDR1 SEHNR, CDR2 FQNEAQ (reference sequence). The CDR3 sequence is CASSSGQSSYEQYF. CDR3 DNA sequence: TGTGCCAGCAGCTCCGGACAGAGCTCCTACGAGCAGTACTTC. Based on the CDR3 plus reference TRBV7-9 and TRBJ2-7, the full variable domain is DTGVSQNPRHKITKRGQNVTFRCDPISEHNRLYWYRQTLGQGPEFLTYFQNEAQLEKSRLLSDRFSAERPKGSFSTLEIQRTEQGDSAMYLCASSSGQSSYEQYFGPGTRLTVT.